This T cell receptor (beta chain) was sequenced in a study of cytomegalovirus exposure and HLA in healthy donors. On the study more broadly: Researchers previously reported finding 100 million or so unique TCR beta sequences from about 179 million T cells.

The CDR3 length is 16 residues. Germline CDR1 reads LGHNA; CDR2 reads YSLEER. J was trimmed by 0 bases and V by 4 bases; bases with no gene match: 3. Study outcomes and limitations: Sequencing probably produced one cluster of sequence variants that were highly shared. For most TCR sequences rarity was the rule, although some public TCRs occurred in many donors.

With 60 Vbeta and 13 Jbeta primers, the PCR was carried out. Sequencing used immunoSEQ multiplex PCR; TCRdb keeps in-frame clones, though not all of them. The table includes about 110,000 clones, under 85% detected once. About this clone: The antigen is not known.

This clonotype was sampled from a man younger than 40 in good health and CMV-seronegative. This chain joins TRBV4-3 and TRBJ2-7, with 13 bases identical to TRBD2. Material: PBMCs. The CDR3 is CASSPGLAGDSYEQYF. In DNA, the CDR3 is TGCGCCAGCAGCCCAGGACTAGCGGGAGACTCCTACGAGCAGTACTTC.